The rows below give T cell receptor beta chains drawn from one sample of a study of blood T cells in healthy people across ages. TCRdb re-called the 5' RACE reads with MiXCR, one entry per CDR3 protein. Of around 800,000 distinct CDR3 sequences listed, 53% are singletons. Material: blood. The receptors originated from a man older than 75 in good health. CDR3s include the opening cysteine and the closing phenylalanine or tryptophan. Each record gives: clone size, D gene, J gene, CDR3 length, V gene, CDR3 protein, CDR3 DNA. A D gene is named only where the DNA matches it firmly. Clone size is given for some rows only: seen once, a few or many times, or a class if the clone is expanded.

>-|-|TRBJ2-7|16|TRBV3-1
CASSQAKPLSAPEQYF
TGTGCCAGCAGCCAGGCAAAACCCCTCTCCGCTCCCGAGCAGTACTTC
>-|-|TRBJ1-1|14|TRBV9
CASSVAADHTEAFF
TGTGCCAGCAGCGTAGCTGCGGATCACACTGAAGCTTTCTTT
>-|-|TRBJ1-2|11|TRBV28
CASTPGSGYTF
TGTGCCAGCACCCCAGGGAGCGGCTACACCTTC
>-|-|TRBJ2-7|15|TRBV9
CASSPQERLTYEQYF
TGTGCCAGCAGCCCCCAGGAGCGACTTACCTACGAGCAGTACTTC
>-|-|TRBJ2-5|14|TRBV9
CASSVGGPARTQYF
TGTGCCAGCAGCGTAGGGGGCCCCGCGAGGACCCAGTACTTC
>-|-|TRBJ2-5|15|TRBV5-1
CASSLGQFTLETQYF
TGCGCCAGCAGCTTGGGCCAGTTCACCCTGGAGACCCAGTACTTC
>-|TRBD2|TRBJ2-3|15|TRBV7-9
CASSFGRETDRYAYF
TGTGCCAGCAGCTTCGGGCGGGAGACTGACAGATACGCGTATTTT
>few|-|TRBJ2-3|17|TRBV9
CASSGGLARERGDTQYF
TGTGCCAGCAGCGGCGGCCTCGCCCGGGAGAGGGGAGATACGCAGTATTTT
>-|TRBD1|TRBJ1-5|18|TRBV6-9
CASSPQGQGRIGNQPQHF
TGTGCCAGCAGTCCCCAAGGACAGGGGCGGATAGGCAATCAGCCCCAGCATTTT
>-|TRBD1|TRBJ2-5|19|TRBV12-3/TRBV12-4
CASSSNPGQGDPVGWTQYF
TGTGCCAGCAGTTCCAATCCGGGACAGGGGGACCCTGTGGGGTGGACCCAGTACTTC
>-|TRBD1|TRBJ2-1|17|TRBV5-1
CASSLAGGRPVYNEQFF
TGCGCCAGCAGCTTGGCAGGGGGCCGCCCAGTCTACAATGAGCAGTTCTTC
>few|TRBD2|TRBJ2-3|20|TRBV7-9
CASSLLQMGTSGHEGRYAYF
TGTGCCAGCAGCTTACTCCAAATGGGGACTAGCGGCCACGAGGGCAGATACGCGTATTTT
>many|-|TRBJ2-6|19|TRBV7-2
CASSLGTWRVISGANVLTF
TGTGCCAGCAGCTTAGGAACCTGGCGGGTGATCTCTGGGGCCAACGTCCTGACTTTC
>-|TRBD2|TRBJ2-7|14|TRBV20-1
CSAQPLAELNEQYF
TGCAGTGCCCAACCACTAGCGGAGCTCAACGAGCAGTACTTC
>once|TRBD1|TRBJ1-2|15|TRBV3-1
CASSQGDSLNYGYTF
TGTGCCAGCAGCCAGGGGGACAGTCTTAACTATGGCTACACCTTC
>-|TRBD2|TRBJ2-5|16|TRBV20-1
CSARGLAGGPGETQYF
TGCAGTGCTAGAGGACTAGCGGGAGGGCCGGGAGAGACCCAGTACTTC
>-|TRBD2|TRBJ2-2|14|TRBV28
CASTPSGSTGELFF
TGTGCCAGCACCCCTAGCGGGAGCACCGGGGAGCTGTTTTTT
>-|-|TRBJ2-7|14|TRBV29-1
CSVEDQGPAYEQYF
TGCAGCGTTGAGGACCAGGGGCCCGCCTACGAGCAGTACTTC
>-|TRBD2|TRBJ2-1|14|TRBV3-1
CASGPAGGQGEQFF
TGTGCCAGCGGGCCAGCGGGAGGGCAAGGCGAGCAGTTCTTC
>-|-|TRBJ1-4|16|TRBV25-1
CASSPDRRPTNEKLFF
TGTGCAAGCAGCCCAGACAGGCGCCCAACTAATGAAAAACTGTTTTTT
>once|-|TRBJ2-2|15|TRBV11-2
CASSLVRGSTGELFF
TGTGCCAGCAGCTTAGTCCGGGGTAGCACCGGGGAGCTGTTTTTT
>-|TRBD1|TRBJ1-5|15|TRBV24-1
CATSDSGTGNQPQHF
TGTGCCACCAGTGATTCCGGGACAGGGAATCAGCCCCAGCATTTT
>few|-|TRBJ1-2|14|TRBV21-1
CASCRVPSNYGYTF
TGTGCCAGTTGTCGGGTCCCGAGTAACTATGGCTACACCTTC
>-|-|TRBJ2-1|11|TRBV20-1
CSAPRGSEQFF
TGCAGTGCCCCCCGGGGAAGTGAGCAGTTCTTC
>few|TRBD2|TRBJ2-7|13|TRBV20-1
CSATSGSAYEQYF
TGCAGTGCCACTAGCGGGAGTGCCTACGAGCAGTACTTC
>-|-|TRBJ2-3|12|TRBV6-5
CASRQGTDTRYF
TGTGCCAGCAGGCAGGGCACAGATACGCGGTATTTT
>-|-|TRBJ2-1|16|TRBV20-1
CSARRGASSSYNEQFF
TGCAGTGCTAGAAGGGGGGCTAGCAGCTCCTACAATGAGCAGTTCTTC
>-|-|TRBJ2-5|10|TRBV2
CASSGGREYF
TGTGCCAGCAGTGGAGGCAGGGAGTACTTC
>few|TRBD2|TRBJ2-1|14|TRBV7-9
CASSHKLLAGEQFF
TGTGCCAGCAGCCACAAGCTCCTAGCGGGAGAGCAGTTCTTC
>-|-|TRBJ2-7|14|TRBV5-1
CASSSNVGSYEQYF
TGCGCCAGCAGCTCCAACGTGGGGTCCTACGAGCAGTACTTC
>-|-|TRBJ2-3|15|TRBV7-2
CASSLVVSSTDTQYF
TGTGCCAGCAGCTTAGTAGTGTCGAGCACAGATACGCAGTATTTT
>-|-|TRBJ2-3|15|TRBV15
CATRREGAEHRYAYF
TGTGCCACCCGAAGGGAGGGGGCAGAGCACAGATACGCGTATTTT
>-|-|TRBJ2-5|14|TRBV25-1
CATRTPGSYNEQYF
TGTGCCACTAGGACTCCAGGCTCCTACAATGAGCAGTACTTC
>few|-|TRBJ2-1|15|TRBV5-6
CASSHTHRENNEQFF
TGTGCCAGCAGTCACACCCACAGGGAGAACAATGAGCAGTTCTTC
>few|TRBD1|TRBJ1-5|13|TRBV6-5
CASRGQGTQPQHF
TGTGCCAGCAGGGGACAGGGAACGCAGCCCCAGCATTTT
>few|-|TRBJ1-2|11|TRBV9
CASSRQGGYTF
TGTGCCAGCAGCCGACAAGGGGGCTACACCTTC
>-|-|TRBJ2-3|14|TRBV27
CASSLSPVGDTQYF
TGTGCCAGCAGTTTATCCCCCGTAGGAGATACGCAGTATTTT
>-|TRBD2|TRBJ2-1|15|TRBV6-5
CASSPSGGAYNEQFF
TGTGCCAGCAGCCCTAGCGGGGGAGCCTACAATGAGCAGTTCTTC
>few|-|TRBJ2-7|11|TRBV5-1
CASSFGGEQYF
TGTGCCAGCAGCTTCGGGGGTGAGCAGTACTTC
>-|-|TRBJ2-3|14|TRBV7-2
CASSLRGNTDTQYF
TGTGCCAGCAGCCTAAGGGGAAACACAGATACGCAGTATTTT
>-|TRBD2|TRBJ2-5|18|TRBV20-1
CSASPTLAGGPYGETQYF
TGCAGTGCTAGTCCCACACTAGCGGGAGGGCCGTACGGAGAGACCCAGTACTTC